This TCR beta chain was captured in a study of identical twins. In its sample, this clonotype was seen a few times. Its target is unknown. From the 5' RACE reads, TCRdb called clonotypes with MiXCR, one entry per CDR3 protein. The top ten clones hold 0.52% of a sample with about 460,000 distinct CDR3 sequences, more than 13% of them seen once. Study results and caveats: Whereas memory repertoires showed no such difference, abundant cord blood beta clonotypes carried fewer insertions.

The sample was also reused in another study, on yellow fever vaccine responses in identical twins.

The specimen sequenced was CD4+ T cells sorted from blood. This sequence originates from a young woman in good health.

The CDR3 region has the DNA TGTGCCATCACCCTACCGGGAGAGAAAGGGGATGAGCAGTTCTTC. Amino acid sequence: CAITLPGEKGDEQFF. V gene TRBV10-3 combines with J gene TRBJ2-1, with D possibly TRBD2 on 6 matching bases. The ends were cut back, 7 bases at V and 8 bases at J, with 21 bases in the middle. The germline V gene has CDR1 ENHRY and CDR2 SYGVKD. The CDR3 is 15 amino acids.